Following are 32 T cell receptor beta chains from one sample sequenced in a study of blood T cell repertoires in COVID-19. Only in-frame clones appear in the TCRdb table, and some are missing; sequencing was by immunoSEQ multiplex PCR. The table lists tens of thousands of clones, about nine tenths of them singletons. What was sequenced was peripheral blood. The receptors come from a woman aged 50 to 60 with acute or convalescent COVID-19.

This chain joins TRBV3-1 (or the pseudogene TRBV3-2) and TRBJ1-6, with a weak D call TRBD1 (5 bases). Per the germline V gene, CDR1 is LGHDT and CDR2 is YNNKEL (reference sequence). The CDR3 loop spans 12 amino acids. The ends were cut back, 4 bases at V and 9 bases at J, with 7 bases in the middle. CDR3 sequence (DNA): TGTGCCAGCAGCCTTCAGGGTTCACCCCTCCACTTT. Its protein product is CASSLQGSPLHF.

This clone was counted once. The rearrangement joins TRBV10-3 to TRBJ1-5, with D tentatively TRBD1 (6 bases). CDR1 is ENHRY and CDR2 is SYGVKD in the germline V gene. V was clipped by 11 bases and J by 6 bases, with 17 bases between them. This CDR3 has 13 residues. CDR3 bases: TGTGCCTCCACGACAGGTACGGGTCAGCCCCAGCATTTT. The encoded protein is CASTTGTGQPQHF.

This chain connects TRBV4-2 to TRBJ2-3; tentatively, D is TRBD2 (6 bases). Deletions cut 0 bases from V and 1 base from J, with 14 bases between. The CDR3 consists of 17 residues. The germline gives CDR1 LGHNA, CDR2 YNFKEQ. The CDR3 loop reads CASSQDPPGTGTDTQYF. The CDR3 DNA reads TGTGCCAGCAGCCAAGACCCGCCCGGGACTGGCACAGATACGCAGTATTTT.

The V and J genes are TRBV19 and TRBJ1-2; a weak D match, TRBD1 (5 bases). Per the germline V gene, CDR1 is LNHDA and CDR2 is SQIVND (reference sequence). This CDR3 comprises 13 residues. Between the trimmed V and J ends, which lost 9 bases and 0 bases, there was a span of 11 bases. The CDR3 DNA follows: TGTGCCAGCATCGACAGAACTAACTATGGCTACACCTTC. This sequence encodes CASIDRTNYGYTF.

A few counts support this clone. The V gene is TRBV19, the J gene TRBJ1-6, with a tentative D call TRBD1 (6 bases). V was clipped by 3 bases and J by 10 bases, with 13 bases between them. The CDR3 loop spans 14 amino acids. Per the germline V gene, CDR1 is LNHDA and CDR2 is SQIVND (reference sequence). The DNA for the CDR3 is TGTGCCAGTAGTATTACAGGGATAAACTCACCCCTCCACTTT. Encoded protein: CASSITGINSPLHF. Supplemented by reference TRBV19 and TRBJ1-6, the full variable domain reads DGGITQSPKYLFRKEGQNVTLSCEQNLNHDAMYWYRQDPGQGLRLIYYSQIVNDFQKGDIAEGYSVSREKKESFPLTVTSAQKNPTAFYLCASSITGINSPLHFGNGTRLTVT.

The J gene is TRBJ1-1, the V gene TRBV7-8; the D gene is possibly TRBD1 (5 bases). This CDR3 has 14 residues. The germline V gene has CDR1 SGHVS and CDR2 FQNEAQ. The ends were cut back, 5 bases at V and 1 base at J, with 11 bases in the middle. Here the CDR3 reads CASSPGGTNTEAFF. For the CDR3, the DNA is TGTGCCAGCAGCCCCGGAGGGACGAACACTGAAGCTTTCTTT.

V and J are TRBV14 and TRBJ2-7; no reliable D call. V dropped 2 bases and J dropped 2 bases, with 10 bases sitting between them. This CDR3 is built from 14 residues. Germline CDR1 is SGHDN and CDR2 is FVKESK. This chain's CDR3 is CASSQTIAPYEQYF. CDR3 bases: TGTGCCAGCAGCCAAACTATAGCCCCCTACGAGCAGTACTTC.

This rearrangement joins TRBV5-1 to TRBJ2-7; perhaps TRBD2 as D (5 bases). V dropped 0 bases and J dropped 2 bases, with 12 bases sitting between them. This CDR3 is 15 amino acids long. Germline CDR1 and CDR2: SGHRS and YFSETQ. CDR3 region: CASSLEGAGAYEQYF. CDR3 DNA: TGCGCCAGCAGCTTGGAAGGAGCCGGGGCCTACGAGCAGTACTTC.

Only one count was recorded for this clone. The chain joins TRBV6-5 to TRBJ2-7; TRBD1 matches 10 bases. After removal of 5 bases from V and 8 bases from J, the junction contained 6 bases not matched to a gene. Germline CDR1 is MNHEY and CDR2 is SVGAGI. The CDR3 totals 13 residues. The CDR3 region is CASSPDRGLKQYF. CDR3 DNA: TGTGCCAGCAGTCCCGACAGGGGGCTCAAGCAGTACTTC.

This chain connects TRBV2 to TRBJ1-5, with TRBD1 matching 8 bases. Per germline, CDR1 SNHLY and CDR2 FYNNEI. This CDR3 is 16 amino acids long. The V and J ends lost 5 bases and 0 bases, in that order; junction bases with no gene match: 6. This CDR3 is CASSSQGALSNQPQHF. The CDR3, as DNA: TGTGCCAGCAGTTCTCAGGGGGCCCTTAGCAATCAGCCCCAGCATTTT.

This chain uses TRBV27 with TRBJ2-1; TRBD2 matches at 9 bases. The CDR3 is 18 amino acids. Germline V CDR1 and CDR2: MNHEY, SMNVEV (reference sequence). V lost 0 bases to trimming and J lost 0 bases; unmatched junction nucleotides: 6. The CDR3 protein is CASSLSSRRGGSYNEQFF. The DNA for the CDR3 is TGTGCCAGCAGTTTATCGTCGAGGCGGGGGGGCTCCTACAATGAGCAGTTCTTC.

The CDR3 DNA is TGTGCCAGCAGCTTGGGTGAGACACCCGCAACTAATGAAAAACTGTTTTTT. It is translated as CASSLGETPATNEKLFF. The chain links TRBV5-6 to TRBJ1-4; D is unclear. CDR3 length: 17 amino acids. CDR1 SGHDT and CDR2 YYEEEE come from the germline V gene. The V and J ends lost 0 bases and 0 bases respectively, with 12 bases between them.

The chain recombines TRBV11-2 with TRBJ1-4; a possible D gene is TRBD1 (5 bases). With 1 base removed from V and 6 bases from J, the gap between germline ends came to 12 bases. This CDR3 contains 15 residues. Per the germline V gene, CDR1 is SGHAT and CDR2 is FQNNGV. The DNA for the CDR3 is TGTGCCAGCAGCTTAGTGGTAGGGGTGTATGAAAAACTGTTTTTT. Translating gives CASSLVVGVYEKLFF. The whole variable domain, filled in from reference TRBV11-2 and TRBJ1-4, reads EAGVAQSPRYKIIEKRQSVAFWCNPISGHATLYWYQQILGQGPKLLIQFQNNGVVDDSQLPKDRFSAERLKGVDSTLKIQPAKLEDSAVYLCASSLVVGVYEKLFFGSGTQLSVL.

The chain links TRBV30 to TRBJ1-1; no clear D gene. CDR3 size: 11 residues. Germline loops: CDR1 GTSNPN, CDR2 SVGIG (reference sequence). The germline V and J ends were trimmed by 4 bases and 7 bases, with 10 bases remaining between them. CDR3 amino acids: CAWNTVGEAFF. Written as DNA, the CDR3 is TGTGCCTGGAATACAGTAGGTGAAGCTTTCTTT.

The V and J genes are TRBV6-6 and TRBJ1-2; 11 positions match TRBD1. Trimming at V came to 6 bases and at J to 3 bases, leaving 6 bases not matched to a gene. This CDR3 spans 15 amino acids. CDR1 MNHNY and CDR2 SVGAGI come from the germline V gene (reference sequence). CDR3 region: CASSPGQGGHYGYTF. Written as DNA, the CDR3 is TGTGCCAGCAGCCCGGGACAGGGGGGGCACTATGGCTACACCTTC.

The rearrangement uses TRBV20-1 and TRBJ1-2; D uncertain. Germline CDR1 is DFQATT and CDR2 is SNEGSKA (reference sequence). CDR3 length: 14 amino acids. The V gene lost 3 bases and the J gene lost 5 bases, with 16 bases spanning the gap. In DNA, the CDR3 is TGCAGTGCTAGTTCGCCAGGATCCCCTTATGGCTACACCTTC. Translation gives CSASSPGSPYGYTF.

The chain is built from TRBV2 and TRBJ1-2; D uncertain. Germline V gives CDR1 SNHLY, CDR2 FYNNEI. Trimming took off 1 base at V and 3 bases at J, with 9 bases between the two ends. The CDR3 consists of 14 residues. CDR3 in amino acids: CASSEGQYDYGYTF. CDR3 sequence (DNA): TGTGCCAGCAGTGAAGGACAATACGACTATGGCTACACCTTC.

The V gene is TRBV19, the J gene TRBJ1-6; D is perhaps TRBD1 (6 bases). The V and J ends lost 6 bases and 4 bases respectively, with 13 bases between them. Germline V lookup: CDR1 LNHDA, CDR2 SQIVND (reference sequence). This CDR3 contains 15 residues. CDR3 DNA: TGTGCCAGTAGCGATGACAGGACTTATAATTCACCCCTCCACTTT. Protein product: CASSDDRTYNSPLHF. Full variable domain (rest looked up from reference TRBV19 and TRBJ1-6): DGGITQSPKYLFRKEGQNVTLSCEQNLNHDAMYWYRQDPGQGLRLIYYSQIVNDFQKGDIAEGYSVSREKKESFPLTVTSAQKNPTAFYLCASSDDRTYNSPLHFGNGTRLTVT.

The CDR3 protein is CASSQGRGGPHEQYF. The CDR3 DNA reads TGCGCCAGCAGCCAAGGAAGGGGGGGGCCCCACGAGCAGTACTTC. J is TRBJ2-7 and V is TRBV4-1, with D tentatively TRBD2 (7 bases). The CDR3 loop spans 15 amino acids. V was trimmed by 1 base and J by 5 bases, leaving 15 bases between them. Germline-derived CDR1 and CDR2 are MGHRA and YSYEKL.

The rearrangement uses TRBV27 and TRBJ2-2; 8 nucleotides match TRBD2. The V segment lost 1 base and the J segment 2 bases; nucleotides outside the gene matches: 9. This CDR3 is 18 amino acids long. Germline lookup yields CDR1 MNHEY and CDR2 SMNVEV (reference sequence). In DNA, the CDR3 is TGTGCCAGCAGTTTATATTCTGGGAGCGGGGGTAACACCGGGGAGCTGTTTTTT. It translates to CASSLYSGSGGNTGELFF.

The J gene is TRBJ2-5, the V gene TRBV5-4, with a tentative D call TRBD2 (5 bases). Germline-derived CDR1 and CDR2 are SGHNT and YYREEE (reference sequence). This CDR3 has 13 residues. With 0 bases removed from V and 4 bases from J, the gap between germline ends came to 7 bases. As DNA, the CDR3 is TGTGCCAGCAGCTTGGGTAGCGTAGAGACCCAGTACTTC. Residues: CASSLGSVETQYF.

A word on this clone: Distinct nucleotide sequences in the sample also encode this CDR3. This chain links TRBV5-1 with TRBJ1-3; TRBD1 matches 7 bases. V lost 0 bases and J lost 3; bases outside the gene matches: 0. Germline CDR1 is SGHRS and CDR2 is YFSETQ. The CDR3 runs 14 residues. Here the CDR3 DNA reads TGCGCCAGCAGCTTGGGACAGGGTGGAAACACCATATATTTT. Its translation is CASSLGQGGNTIYF.

The V gene is TRBV12-3 or TRBV12-4, the J gene TRBJ1-1; D is unclear. The length of the CDR3 is 13 residues. The V gene lost 3 bases and the J gene lost 1 base, with 6 bases spanning the gap. CDR3 nucleotides: TGTGCCAGCAGTTTCAGGAAGAACACTGAAGCTTTCTTT. Translated: CASSFRKNTEAFF.

The rearrangement links TRBV4-1 to TRBJ1-5, with D perhaps TRBD1 (6 bases). Germline loops: CDR1 MGHRA, CDR2 YSYEKL. Trimming pared 4 bases from V and 1 base from J, leaving 8 bases between. CDR3 length: 14 amino acids. The CDR3 loop reads CASSLDRSNQPQHF. The CDR3 DNA is TGCGCCAGCAGCCTGGACAGAAGCAATCAGCCCCAGCATTTT.

This clone was detected a few times. The chain recombines TRBV11-2 with TRBJ1-1; TRBD1 might be the D (6 bases). V shed 5 bases and J shed 1 base, with 14 bases lying between them. The CDR3 is made up of 15 amino acids. Germline assignment: CDR1 SGHAT and CDR2 FQNNGV. The CDR3 nucleotides read TGTGCCAGCAGCAAGCACCAGGGGCCGAACACTGAAGCTTTCTTT. Residues: CASSKHQGPNTEAFF. The full variable domain, with the rest looked up from reference TRBV11-2 and TRBJ1-1, is EAGVAQSPRYKIIEKRQSVAFWCNPISGHATLYWYQQILGQGPKLLIQFQNNGVVDDSQLPKDRFSAERLKGVDSTLKIQPAKLEDSAVYLCASSKHQGPNTEAFFGQGTRLTVV.

This clone was picked up one time. This CDR3 is CASSQETGGSYGYTF. The CDR3, as DNA: TGTGCCAGCAGCCAAGAAACAGGGGGTTCGTATGGCTACACCTTC. The genes are TRBV4-2 and TRBJ1-2, with 8 nucleotides matching TRBD1. Germline trimming cut 0 bases from V and 5 bases from J; bases unmatched to any gene: 5. The CDR3 has 15 amino acids. Germline V gene sequence: CDR1 LGHNA, CDR2 YNFKEQ.

The chain joins TRBV15 to TRBJ1-6; D ambiguous. Germline V gene lookup returns CDR1 LNHNV and CDR2 YYDKDF (reference sequence). This CDR3 has 14 residues. V lost 6 bases and J 1 base, leaving 7 bases between the germline ends. CDR3 amino acids: CATRVESYNSPLHF. In DNA form, the CDR3 reads TGTGCCACCAGAGTAGAGTCCTATAATTCACCCCTCCACTTT.

This chain links TRBV7-2 with TRBJ2-7; 9 bases match TRBD1. This CDR3 spans 17 amino acids. The V and J ends lost 5 bases and 5 bases, in that order; junction bases with no gene match: 16. Germline V CDR1 and CDR2: SGHTA, FQGNSA. This CDR3 reads CASSLSSTGGEGNEQYF. CDR3 DNA: TGTGCCAGCAGCCTCTCGTCGACAGGGGGGGAGGGAAACGAGCAGTACTTC. Together with reference TRBV7-2 and TRBJ2-7, the CDR3 gives the full variable domain: GAGVSQSPSNKVTEKGKDVELRCDPISGHTALYWYRQSLGQGLEFLIYFQGNSAPDKSGLPSDRFSAERTGGSVSTLTIQRTQQEDSAVYLCASSLSSTGGEGNEQYFGPGTRLTVT.

The chain uses TRBV5-1 and TRBJ1-3; TRBD1 is a possible D gene (6 bases). In germline, CDR1 is SGHRS, CDR2 YFSETQ. The CDR3 totals 14 residues. Trimming took 4 bases from V and 4 from J, leaving 12 bases between them. CDR3 in DNA: TGCGCCAGCAGCCCCGGACAGACAGGAAACACCATATATTTT. Its translation: CASSPGQTGNTIYF.

The rearrangement links TRBV27 to TRBJ2-2; D uncertain. The CDR3 consists of 16 residues. The V gene lost 0 bases and the J gene lost 1 base, with 9 bases spanning the gap. Germline V gene sequence: CDR1 MNHEY, CDR2 SMNVEV (reference sequence). CDR3 bases: TGTGCCAGCAGTTTATCCAGGTCGTTGAACACCGGGGAGCTGTTTTTT. Protein product: CASSLSRSLNTGELFF.

J is TRBJ2-2 and V is TRBV9, with D possibly TRBD2 on 6 matching bases. There are 14 residues in the CDR3. The germline V gene encodes CDR1 SGDLS and CDR2 YYNGEE. Trimming took 5 bases from V and 4 from J, leaving 12 bases between them. CDR3 bases: TGTGCCAGCAGAGGGGACTTATCCACCGGGGAGCTGTTTTTT. Amino acids: CASRGDLSTGELFF.

The chain carries TRBV19 and TRBJ1-2; no clear D. This CDR3 is 11 amino acids long. Trimming removed 5 bases at V and 12 bases at J, with 13 bases between. Germline V gene lookup returns CDR1 LNHDA and CDR2 SQIVND (reference sequence). This CDR3 reads CASSWPGRHTF. The CDR3 nucleotides are TGTGCCAGTAGTTGGCCGGGTCGGCACACCTTC.